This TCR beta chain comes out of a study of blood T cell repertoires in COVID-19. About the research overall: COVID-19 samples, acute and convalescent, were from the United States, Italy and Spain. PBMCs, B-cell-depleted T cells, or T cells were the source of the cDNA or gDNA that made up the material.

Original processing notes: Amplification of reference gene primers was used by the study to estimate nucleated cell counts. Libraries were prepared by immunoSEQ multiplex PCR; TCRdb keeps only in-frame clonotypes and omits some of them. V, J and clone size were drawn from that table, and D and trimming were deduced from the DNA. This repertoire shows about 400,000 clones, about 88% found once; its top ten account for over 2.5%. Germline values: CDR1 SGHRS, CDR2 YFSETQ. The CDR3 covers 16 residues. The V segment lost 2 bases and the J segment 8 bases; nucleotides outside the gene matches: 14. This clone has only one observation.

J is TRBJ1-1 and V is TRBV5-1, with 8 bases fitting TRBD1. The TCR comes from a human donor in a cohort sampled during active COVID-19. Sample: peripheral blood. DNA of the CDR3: TGCGCCAGCAGCTTAAGAGCAGGGGGCGCCGGACTCGAAGCTTTCTTT. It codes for CASSLRAGGAGLEAFF. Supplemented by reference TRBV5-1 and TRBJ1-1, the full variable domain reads KAGVTQTPRYLIKTRGQQVTLSCSPISGHRSVSWYQQTPGQGLQFLFEYFSETQRNKGNFPGRFSGRQFSNSRSEMNVSTLELGDSALYLCASSLRAGGAGLEAFFGQGTRLTVV.